A single sample gave rise to the 16 T cell receptor beta chains below, sequenced in a study of T cells in Graves' hyperthyroidism and ophthalmopathy. Researchers took RNA transcripts and amplified the TCR beta CDR3 regions from them. The TCR CDR3 was amplified in a first-round RT-PCR using the HTBI primer set. TCRdb re-analysed the multiplex PCR reads in MiXCR, keeping a single row per CDR3 protein. The data contain 550,000 to 800,000 distinct CDR3 sequences, roughly 17% of them singletons. Sequencing input: blood. The receptor source for this set is a man aged 50 to 59 with Graves' hyperthyroidism.

This clonotype has a count of ten or more. V usage is TRBV7-8 and J usage is TRBJ2-7, with TRBD1 identical over 7 bases. The germline gives CDR1 SGHVS, CDR2 FQNEAQ. The CDR3 sequence is 15 residues long. V lost 1 base to trimming and J lost 6 bases; unmatched junction nucleotides: 9. The DNA for the CDR3 is TGTGCCAGCAGCTTAGGAAGGGGGCTTTCGGGCGAGCAGTACTTC. As protein: CASSLGRGLSGEQYF.

The table lists this clonotype with a few counts. CDR3 residues: CSVGGTGREQYF. DNA of the CDR3: TGCAGCGTTGGCGGGACAGGGCGCGAGCAGTACTTC. The chain recombines TRBV29-1 with TRBJ2-7; 9 bases agree with TRBD1. Germline V gene data show CDR1 as SQVTM and CDR2 as ANQGSEA. The CDR3 spans 12 residues. V was pared by 4 bases and J by 6 bases, with 4 bases of the junction left unmatched.

This clonotype was observed many times. The V gene is TRBV12-3 or TRBV12-4, the J gene TRBJ2-5; 10 nucleotides agree with TRBD1. The V segment lost 7 bases and the J segment 2 bases; nucleotides outside the gene matches: 4. This CDR3 comprises 14 residues. The CDR3 coding sequence is TGTGCCAGCACCCTGGGACAGGGGCAAGAGACCCAGTACTTC. Translation: CASTLGQGQETQYF.

The chain couples TRBV2 to TRBJ2-5, with 11 bases that match TRBD1. Germline V gene data show CDR1 as SNHLY and CDR2 as FYNNEI. The CDR3 runs 16 residues. V gave up 8 bases and J gave up 1 base; unmatched junction bases: 9. In nucleotides, the CDR3 is TGTGCCAGCGTGGAAGTCGGGACAGGGGGCCAAGAGACCCAGTACTTC. The encoded protein is CASVEVGTGGQETQYF.

This clonotype turned up a few times. The chain has TRBV11-2 and TRBJ2-7, with D possibly TRBD2 on 6 matching bases. Germline V CDR1 and CDR2: SGHAT, FQNNGV. This CDR3 has 16 residues. V was shortened by 6 bases and J by 2 bases, with 20 bases between the two germline ends. The CDR3 region is CASRSLAAGKPYEQYF. For the CDR3, the DNA is TGTGCCAGCAGGAGCTTAGCGGCAGGGAAACCCTACGAGCAGTACTTC.

In this sample, this clonotype turned up many times. The J gene is TRBJ2-1, the V gene TRBV10-3, with 8 bases aligning to TRBD2. This CDR3 has 13 amino acids. J was trimmed by 6 bases and V by 10 bases; bases with no gene match: 8. Per germline, CDR1 ENHRY and CDR2 SYGVKD. CDR3 sequence (DNA): TGTGCCACCTGGACTAGCAGAGGCAATGAGCAGTTCTTC. Amino acids: CATWTSRGNEQFF.

There are many counts of this clonotype. This chain's CDR3 is CASSLGWEARLDYGYTF. CDR3 nucleotides: TGTGCCAGCAGCTTAGGATGGGAGGCGCGGCTAGACTATGGCTACACCTTC. The chain recombines TRBV11-2 with TRBJ1-2; unclear D gene. The CDR3 is 17 amino acids. The V end lost 1 base, the J end lost 3 bases, and 18 bases lay between the germline ends. Germline assignment: CDR1 SGHAT and CDR2 FQNNGV.

CDR3 nucleotide sequence: TGCGCCAGCGCCAATAGCCTATACAATGAGCAGTTCTTC. Translation: CASANSLYNEQFF. The chain carries TRBV4-1 and TRBJ2-1; D call uncertain. CDR3 length: 13 amino acids. Germline lookup yields CDR1 MGHRA and CDR2 YSYEKL. Trimming removed 8 bases at V and 4 bases at J, with 12 bases between.

This clonotype was observed at least ten times. V and J are TRBV28 and TRBJ1-1; D ambiguous. CDR1 is MDHEN, CDR2 SYDVKM, per germline. The CDR3 is made up of 17 amino acids. The V end was cut by 5 bases, the J end by 0 bases, with 19 bases between. CDR3 DNA sequence: TGTGCCAGCAGTCAACCGAGACGGGGAGGAATGAACACTGAAGCTTTCTTT. The encoded protein is CASSQPRRGGMNTEAFF.

This clonotype was counted at least ten times. This chain joins TRBV28 and TRBJ2-1; TRBD2 aligns across 7 bases. CDR3 length equals 18 residues. V gave up 4 bases and J gave up 0 bases; unmatched junction bases: 12. Germline CDR1 and CDR2: MDHEN and SYDVKM. The CDR3 bases are TGTGCCAGCAGTTGGGGATCCCTAGCGGAGAGCTCCTACAATGAGCAGTTCTTC. Encoded protein: CASSWGSLAESSYNEQFF.

The chain is built from TRBV27 and TRBJ2-1; the D is unclear. CDR3 size: 16 residues. V shed 0 bases and J shed 8 bases, with 17 bases lying between them. Looked up from germline, CDR1 is MNHEY and CDR2 is SMNVEV (reference sequence). In nucleotides, the CDR3 is TGTGCCAGCAGTTTATCGACCAGGTCGCGGTCCGATGAGCAGTTCTTC. This codes for CASSLSTRSRSDEQFF.

The V and J genes are TRBV30 and TRBJ1-1; maybe TRBD1 (5 bases). From germline, CDR1 is GTSNPN and CDR2 SVGIG (reference sequence). This CDR3 comprises 12 residues. V was trimmed by 3 bases and J by 10 bases, leaving 15 bases between them. CDR3 loop: CAWSDNVRGAFF. The CDR3 DNA is TGTGCCTGGAGCGACAACGTGAGGGGAGCTTTCTTT.

This clonotype was recorded many times. The chain recombines TRBV7-8 with TRBJ1-1; D gene uncertain. This CDR3 is built from 12 residues. Germline V gene data show CDR1 as SGHVS and CDR2 as FQNEAQ. V was cut by 5 bases and J by 4 bases, with 8 bases left in between. As DNA, the CDR3 is TGTGCCAGCAGCAAATATAGCACTGAAGCTTTCTTT. It translates to CASSKYSTEAFF.

This clonotype was picked up many times. CDR3: CSVVILESLTYNEQFF. CDR3 sequence (DNA): TGCAGCGTGGTCATTCTAGAATCCCTCACCTACAATGAGCAGTTCTTC. The chain uses TRBV29-1 and TRBJ2-1; D is undetermined. There are 16 residues in the CDR3. V lost 6 bases and J lost 2, with 20 bases in between. Germline V gives CDR1 SQVTM, CDR2 ANQGSEA.

Concerning this clonotype itself: Possible read error: a much larger clone is one base away. J is TRBJ1-1 and V is TRBV7-9; D unresolved. Germline values: CDR1 SEHNR, CDR2 FQNEAQ (reference sequence). This CDR3 region has 13 residues. V was clipped by 4 bases and J by 4 bases, with 10 bases between them. Here the CDR3 DNA reads TGTGCCAGCAGCTCGGAGTTAGGCACTGAAGCTTTCTTT. Translating gives CASSSELGTEAFF. Based on the CDR3 plus reference TRBV7-9 and TRBJ1-1, the full variable domain is DTGVSQNPRHKITKRGQNVTFRCDPISEHNRLYWYRQTLGQGPEFLTYFQNEAQLEKSRLLSDRFSAERPKGSFSTLEIQRTEQGDSAMYLCASSSELGTEAFFGQGTRLTVV.

Ten or more counts support this clonotype. The chain recombines TRBV2 with TRBJ2-5, with D possibly being TRBD2 (5 bases). V lost 4 bases and J lost 2, with 14 bases in between. The length of the CDR3 is 15 residues. Germline V CDR1 and CDR2: SNHLY, FYNNEI. Here the CDR3 reads CASSGPQRSQETQYF. CDR3 nucleotides: TGTGCCAGCAGTGGGCCCCAGCGGAGTCAAGAGACCCAGTACTTC.